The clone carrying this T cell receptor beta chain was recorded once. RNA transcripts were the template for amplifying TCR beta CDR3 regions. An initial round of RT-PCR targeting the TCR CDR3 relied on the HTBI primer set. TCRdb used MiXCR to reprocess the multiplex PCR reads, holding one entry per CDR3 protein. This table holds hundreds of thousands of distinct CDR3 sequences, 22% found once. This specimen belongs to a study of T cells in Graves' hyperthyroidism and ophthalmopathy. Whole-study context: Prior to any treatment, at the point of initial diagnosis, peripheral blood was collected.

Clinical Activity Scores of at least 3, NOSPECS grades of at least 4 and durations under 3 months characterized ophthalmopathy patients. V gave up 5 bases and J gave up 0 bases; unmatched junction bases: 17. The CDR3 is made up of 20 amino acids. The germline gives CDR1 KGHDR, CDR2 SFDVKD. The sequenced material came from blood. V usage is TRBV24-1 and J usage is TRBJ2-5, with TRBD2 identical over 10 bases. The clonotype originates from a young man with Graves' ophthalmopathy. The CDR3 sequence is CATSGDRQVAGGPYQETQYF. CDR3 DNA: TGTGCCACCAGTGGGGACAGGCAGGTAGCGGGAGGCCCGTACCAAGAGACCCAGTACTTC.